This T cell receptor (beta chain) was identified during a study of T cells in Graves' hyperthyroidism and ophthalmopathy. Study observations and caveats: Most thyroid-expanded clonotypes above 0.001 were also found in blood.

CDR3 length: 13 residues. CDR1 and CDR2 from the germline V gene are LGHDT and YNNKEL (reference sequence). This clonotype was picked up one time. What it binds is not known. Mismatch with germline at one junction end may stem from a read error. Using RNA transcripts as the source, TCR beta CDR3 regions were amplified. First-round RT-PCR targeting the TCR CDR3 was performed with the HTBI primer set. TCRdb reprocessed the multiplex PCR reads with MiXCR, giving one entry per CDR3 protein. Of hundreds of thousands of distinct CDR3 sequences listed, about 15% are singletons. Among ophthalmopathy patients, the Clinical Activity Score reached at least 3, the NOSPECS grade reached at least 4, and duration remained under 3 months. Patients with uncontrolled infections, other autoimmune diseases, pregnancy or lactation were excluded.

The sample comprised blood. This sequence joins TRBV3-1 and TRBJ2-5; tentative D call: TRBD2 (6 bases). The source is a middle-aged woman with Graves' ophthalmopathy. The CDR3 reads CASSPGVGENQYF. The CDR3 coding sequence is TGTGCCAGCAGCCCGGGGGTAGGTGAGAACCAGTACTTC.